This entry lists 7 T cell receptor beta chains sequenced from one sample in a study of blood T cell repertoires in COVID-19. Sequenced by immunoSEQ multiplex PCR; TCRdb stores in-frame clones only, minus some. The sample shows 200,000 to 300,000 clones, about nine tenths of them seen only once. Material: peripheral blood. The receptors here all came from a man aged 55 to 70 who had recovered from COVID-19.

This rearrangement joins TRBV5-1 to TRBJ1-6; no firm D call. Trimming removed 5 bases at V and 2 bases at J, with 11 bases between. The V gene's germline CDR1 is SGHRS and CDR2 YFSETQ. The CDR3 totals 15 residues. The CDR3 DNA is TGCGCCAGCAGTGGAGGGTTGACCTATAATTCACCCCTCCACTTT. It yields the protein CASSGGLTYNSPLHF.

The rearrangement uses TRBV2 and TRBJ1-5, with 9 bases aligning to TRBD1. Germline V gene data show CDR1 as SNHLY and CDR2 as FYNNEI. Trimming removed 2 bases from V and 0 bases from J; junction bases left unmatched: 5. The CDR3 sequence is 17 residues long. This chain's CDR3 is CASSETGTGYSNQPQHF. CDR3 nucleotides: TGTGCCAGCAGTGAAACCGGGACAGGGTATAGCAATCAGCCCCAGCATTTT.

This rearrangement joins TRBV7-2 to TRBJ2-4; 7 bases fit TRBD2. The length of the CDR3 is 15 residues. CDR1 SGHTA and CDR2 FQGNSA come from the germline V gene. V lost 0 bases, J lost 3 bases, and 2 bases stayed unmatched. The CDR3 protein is CASSLARGYKNIQYF. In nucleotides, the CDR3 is TGTGCCAGCAGCTTAGCGCGGGGGTACAAAAACATTCAGTACTTC.

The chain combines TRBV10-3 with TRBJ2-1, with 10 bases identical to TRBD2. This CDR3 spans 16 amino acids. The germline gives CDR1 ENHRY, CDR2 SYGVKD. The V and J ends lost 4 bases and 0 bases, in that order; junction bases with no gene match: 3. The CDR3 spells CAISAGLADSYNEQFF. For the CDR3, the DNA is TGTGCCATCAGTGCTGGACTAGCGGACTCCTACAATGAGCAGTTCTTC.

The CDR3 here is CASSTGTGNSYEQYF. The CDR3 DNA sequence: TGTGCCAGCAGTACCGGGACAGGGAACTCCTACGAGCAGTACTTC. V usage is TRBV7-9 and J usage is TRBJ2-7, with TRBD1 matching over 9 bases. Germline V gene lookup returns CDR1 SEHNR and CDR2 FQNEAQ (reference sequence). The V and J ends lost 6 bases and 0 bases, in that order; junction bases with no gene match: 6. This CDR3 spans 15 amino acids. Based on the CDR3 plus reference TRBV7-9 and TRBJ2-7, the full variable domain is DTGVSQNPRHKITKRGQNVTFRCDPISEHNRLYWYRQTLGQGPEFLTYFQNEAQLEKSRLLSDRFSAERPKGSFSTLEIQRTEQGDSAMYLCASSTGTGNSYEQYFGPGTRLTVT.

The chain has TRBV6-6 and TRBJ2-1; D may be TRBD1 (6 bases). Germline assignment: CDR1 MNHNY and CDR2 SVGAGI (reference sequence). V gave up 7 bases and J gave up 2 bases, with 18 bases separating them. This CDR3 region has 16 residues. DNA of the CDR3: TGTGCCAGCACCCTCCGACAGGCTTTGACCTACAATGAGCAGTTCTTC. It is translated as CASTLRQALTYNEQFF.

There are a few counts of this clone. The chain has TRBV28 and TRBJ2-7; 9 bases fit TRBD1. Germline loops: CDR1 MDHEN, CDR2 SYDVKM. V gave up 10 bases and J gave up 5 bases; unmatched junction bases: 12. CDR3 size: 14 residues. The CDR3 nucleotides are TGTGCCATCGCCGAGGGACAGGGCTTTGACGAGCAGTACTTC. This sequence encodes CAIAEGQGFDEQYF.